This T cell receptor (beta chain) was retrieved from a study of T cells after yellow fever vaccination. Looking at the study overall: The fractions with low cell numbers were processed using SMART-Seq v4 Ultra Low Input.

The CDR3 covers 13 residues. V lost 6 bases and J lost 5, with 14 bases in between. Germline V gene sequence: CDR1 SGHRS, CDR2 YFSETQ. TCRdb reprocessed the 5' RACE reads with MiXCR, giving one entry per CDR3 protein. Of almost 600,000 distinct CDR3 sequences listed, about 13% are singletons. This clonotype was counted a few times. The sequence was collected from a man in his thirties or forties who received the YFV17D yellow fever vaccine. Sample: PBMCs, taken on the day of the yellow fever booster vaccination. The J gene is TRBJ1-1, the V gene TRBV5-1; a possible D gene is TRBD1 (6 bases). CDR3 nucleotides: TGCGCCAGCACTCAGACAGGAGAAACTGAAGCTTTCTTT. Its translation is CASTQTGETEAFF.